These T cell receptor beta chains were read from a single sample in a study of blood T cell repertoires in COVID-19. Some clones are missing from TCRdb's copy, which holds only in-frame ones; the method was immunoSEQ multiplex PCR. The table records approximately 50,000 clones, around 81% of them present only once. Sequenced: peripheral blood. The receptors originated from a man aged 65 to 79 with active COVID-19. Both conserved end residues are part of each CDR3.

J gene: TRBJ2-7
V gene: TRBV28
CDR3 protein: CASSFRPGDEQYF

J gene: TRBJ2-1
V gene: TRBV20-1
CDR3 protein: CSAIPRNEQFF

J gene: TRBJ2-7
V gene: TRBV6-6
CDR3 protein: CASSGTGTGGLGQYF

J gene: TRBJ2-6
V gene: TRBV21-1
CDR3 protein: CASSFQHLGTRSGANVLTF

J gene: TRBJ2-5
V gene: TRBV19
CDR3 protein: CASSRGTSGGQETQYF

J gene: TRBJ1-5
V gene: TRBV6-5
CDR3 protein: CASTPGQGSQHF

J gene: TRBJ2-7
V gene: TRBV6-1
CDR3 protein: CASSEALLAGAYEQYF

J gene: TRBJ1-2
V gene: TRBV20-1
CDR3 protein: CSASGSRNYGYTF

J gene: TRBJ2-4
V gene: TRBV18
CDR3 protein: CASSARTSGGAGKNIQYF

J gene: TRBJ2-2
V gene: TRBV18
CDR3 protein: CASSPREAGELFF

J gene: TRBJ2-7
V gene: TRBV12-3/TRBV12-4
CDR3 protein: CASSPGGPYEQYF

J gene: TRBJ2-1
V gene: TRBV5-4
CDR3 protein: CASSQSNRGPWDEQFF

J gene: TRBJ2-7
V gene: TRBV18
CDR3 protein: CASSAGTGSYEQYF

J gene: TRBJ2-2
V gene: TRBV7-9
CDR3 protein: CASSRQGTGELFF

J gene: TRBJ1-5
V gene: TRBV28
CDR3 protein: CASTRTVQKPQHF

J gene: TRBJ1-3
V gene: TRBV9
CDR3 protein: CASSAGGDRFSGNTIYF

J gene: TRBJ1-2
V gene: TRBV5-5
CDR3 protein: CASSLIDGYTF

J gene: TRBJ2-2
V gene: TRBV2
CDR3 protein: CASSQTGTSGGNTGELFF

J gene: TRBJ2-4
V gene: TRBV5-1
CDR3 protein: CASSRDPTGSKNIQYF

J gene: TRBJ2-4
V gene: TRBV5-4
CDR3 protein: CASSYRQGAKNIQYF

J gene: TRBJ2-2
V gene: TRBV5-1
CDR3 protein: CASSPWDRASGELFF

J gene: TRBJ2-3
V gene: TRBV5-1
CDR3 protein: CASSFRGPTDTQYF

J gene: TRBJ1-3
V gene: TRBV7-2
CDR3 protein: CASSDSQGSSGNTIYF

J gene: TRBJ1-1
V gene: TRBV7-9
CDR3 protein: CASSPSGTYEAFF